The T cell receptor beta chain under discussion was sequenced for a study of blood T cell repertoires in COVID-19. Study as a whole: PBMCs, B-cell-depleted T cells, or T cells were the source of the cDNA or gDNA that made up the material.

The germline CDR1 and CDR2 sequences are LNHDA and SQIVND (reference sequence). The CDR3 consists of 16 residues. V lost 7 bases and J lost 3; bases outside the gene matches: 4. The table came from immunoSEQ multiplex PCR; TCRdb's copy has only in-frame clones and leaves some out. The sample lists 130,000 or so clones; roughly 89% were seen once. The origin of this receptor is a man aged 45-65 years with active or convalescent COVID-19. The sample comprised peripheral blood. The rearrangement uses TRBV19 and TRBJ2-4; TRBD2 matches 15 bases. CDR3 sequence reads: CASTPGLAGGKNIQYF. Here the CDR3 DNA reads TGTGCCAGTACCCCGGGACTAGCGGGGGGCAAAAACATTCAGTACTTC.